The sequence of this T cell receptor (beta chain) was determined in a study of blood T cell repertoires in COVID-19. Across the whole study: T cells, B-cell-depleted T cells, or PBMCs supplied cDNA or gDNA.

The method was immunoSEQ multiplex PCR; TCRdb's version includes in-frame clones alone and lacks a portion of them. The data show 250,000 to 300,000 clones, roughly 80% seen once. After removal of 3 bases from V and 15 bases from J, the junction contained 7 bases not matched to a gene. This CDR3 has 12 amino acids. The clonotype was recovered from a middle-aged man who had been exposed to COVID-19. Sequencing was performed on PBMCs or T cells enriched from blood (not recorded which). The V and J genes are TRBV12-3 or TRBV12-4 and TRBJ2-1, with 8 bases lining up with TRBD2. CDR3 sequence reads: CASSLSGLAVFF. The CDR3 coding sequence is TGTGCCAGCAGTTTGTCCGGACTAGCTGTGTTCTTC.